A selection of T cell receptor beta chains follows, all from one sample in a study of tumor and adjacent non-tumor tissue in lung cancer. TCRdb ran MiXCR on the multiplex PCR reads and lists one entry per CDR3 protein. The sample yields about 110,000 distinct CDR3 sequences, about 61% seen once. Sequencing input: distant non-tumor lung tissue. The source is a man aged 60-69 years with non-small cell lung cancer. Each CDR3 is given with its conserved first and last residue. A D gene is named only where the DNA matches it firmly. Size is omitted from some rows. Given values are once, few, many or a class for expanded clones.

v_call: TRBV12-3/TRBV12-4
j_call: TRBJ2-4
clone_size: many
d_call: .
cdr3_nt: TGTGCCAGCAGTCCCCCGGGCGGGCAGGGGACCAAAAACATTCAGTACTTC
cdr3_aa: CASSPPGGQGTKNIQYF

v_call: TRBV12-3/TRBV12-4
j_call: TRBJ1-1
clone_size: .
d_call: .
cdr3_nt: TGTGCCAGCAGCTTAGAAACACAGAACACTGAATCTTTCTTT
cdr3_aa: CASSLETQNTESFF

v_call: TRBV4-1
j_call: TRBJ1-1
clone_size: few
d_call: .
cdr3_nt: TGCGCCAGCAGCCAGGCTAGCAACACTGAAGTTTTCTTT
cdr3_aa: CASSQASNTEVFF

v_call: TRBV19
j_call: TRBJ1-2
clone_size: .
d_call: .
cdr3_nt: TGTGCCAGTAACTCGGATCGGTCAGTCCTGGATGGCTACACCTTC
cdr3_aa: CASNSDRSVLDGYTF

v_call: TRBV4-2
j_call: TRBJ1-2
clone_size: .
d_call: .
cdr3_nt: TGTGCCAGCAGCCAAGATGCAGGGACTAACTATGGCCACACCTTC
cdr3_aa: CASSQDAGTNYGHTF

v_call: TRBV5-5
j_call: TRBJ2-7
clone_size: .
d_call: TRBD1
cdr3_nt: TGTGCCAGCATCTCGGCGACAACATCCGGGACAGGGGGTAGCGAGCAGTACTTC
cdr3_aa: CASISATTSGTGGSEQYF

v_call: TRBV6-1
j_call: TRBJ2-3
clone_size: .
d_call: .
cdr3_nt: TGTGTCAGCATCATGTGGCCCTTGGGAGTCCGAAGAGCCACAGATACGCAGTATTTT
cdr3_aa: CVSIMWPLGVRRATDTQYF

v_call: TRBV20-1
j_call: TRBJ2-5
clone_size: many
d_call: TRBD1
cdr3_nt: TGCAGTGCCTCACCTTGGGACAGGGGTACCAAGGAGACCCAGTACTTC
cdr3_aa: CSASPWDRGTKETQYF

v_call: TRBV7-8
j_call: TRBJ2-1
clone_size: .
d_call: TRBD2
cdr3_nt: TGTGCCAGCAATCCCGCGGGCCTAGCGGGGAGACACAATGAGCAGTTCTTC
cdr3_aa: CASNPAGLAGRHNEQFF

v_call: TRBV11-3
j_call: TRBJ2-5
clone_size: medium-sized
d_call: TRBD2
cdr3_nt: TGTGCCAGCAGCCCCGGGAGGGGGATGGGTCGGGAGACCCAGTACTTC
cdr3_aa: CASSPGRGMGRETQYF

v_call: TRBV29-1
j_call: TRBJ2-3
clone_size: .
d_call: TRBD2
cdr3_nt: TGCAGCGGAAACCCGGGACTAGCTTCAGATACGCAGTATTTT
cdr3_aa: CSGNPGLASDTQYF